This T cell receptor beta chain was sequenced in a study of T cells in Graves' hyperthyroidism and ophthalmopathy. Study as a whole: The blood sample was taken at first diagnosis, before treatment began.

From RNA transcripts, TCR beta CDR3 regions were amplified. First-round RT-PCR of the TCR CDR3 relied on the HTBI primer set. TCRdb reanalysed the multiplex PCR reads using MiXCR and keeps one entry per CDR3 protein. Among around 340,000 distinct CDR3 sequences listed, approximately 15% were seen once. Trimming took off 7 bases at V and 6 bases at J, with 7 bases between the two ends. The CDR3 spans 11 residues. The V gene's germline CDR1 is SGHRS and CDR2 YFSETQ. This clonotype was counted ten times or more. The receptor was derived from a woman aged 25 to 39 with Graves' hyperthyroidism. Sequenced input: blood. V gene TRBV5-1 combines with J gene TRBJ1-4; D unresolved. The CDR3 DNA reads TGCGCCAGCGGGAATGATGAAAAACTGTTTTTT. The encoded protein is CASGNDEKLFF.